This T cell receptor beta chain was recorded in a study of T cell responses to AZD1222 COVID-19 vaccine. Study-wide background: Second doses at about 4 or about 12 weeks were pooled.

This clone was counted between two and nine times. Its antigen is unidentified. After removal of 1 base from V and 5 bases from J, the junction contained 6 bases not matched to a gene. Germline-derived CDR1 and CDR2 are MNHNS and SASEGT. This CDR3 contains 15 residues. Findings and limits, study-wide: With dominance at 160-218 and 743-854, vaccine-associated CD4 TCRs spanned spike. Spike-specific TCR breadth and depth both grew after two AZD1222 doses. The study reported that nearly half of spike-specific TCRs target unmutated variant regions.

Clones were sequenced by immunoSEQ multiplex PCR, and TCRdb holds only the in-frame ones, with some missing. Of 130,000 or so clones listed, 86% are singletons. The sample consisted of peripheral blood, taken on day 0 of AZD1222 vaccination. This rearrangement joins TRBV6-1 to TRBJ2-7; 9 bases map to TRBD1. The TCR comes from an adult in good health. The CDR3 nucleotides are TGTGCCAGCAGTGAAGGGACAGGGGAAGTAGACGAGCAGTACTTC. Amino acid sequence: CASSEGTGEVDEQYF.